The next 25 T cell receptor beta chains were all read from a single sample in a study of T cell changes during pregnancy in multiple sclerosis. Generated by immunoSEQ multiplex PCR, the TCRdb table keeps only in-frame clones and is missing some. This sample has tens of thousands of clones, with 80% to 95% found just once. Here the sequenced sample was peripheral blood, taken in the first trimester of pregnancy. Source of these receptors: a female donor with multiple sclerosis, enrolled in a pregnancy study.

The sample holds a few counts of this clone. The chain recombines TRBV6-4 with TRBJ2-3, with 8 positions matching TRBD1. V was clipped by 3 bases and J by 5 bases; unmatched bases: 10. Germline V gene data show CDR1 as MRHNA and CDR2 as SNTAGT. The CDR3 spans 16 residues. CDR3 sequence: CASSEGTGGAVDTQYF. Here the CDR3 DNA reads TGTGCCAGCAGTGAAGGGACAGGTGGAGCAGTAGATACGCAGTATTTT.

The rearrangement uses TRBV7-9 and TRBJ2-5, with D perhaps TRBD2 (6 bases). Germline-derived CDR1 and CDR2 are SEHNR and FQNEAQ (reference sequence). V was cut by 3 bases and J by 5 bases, with 22 bases left in between. The CDR3 has 17 amino acids. The CDR3 sequence is CASSFREKMNGRETQYF. CDR3 nucleotide sequence: TGTGCCAGCAGCTTCCGGGAGAAAATGAATGGTAGGGAGACCCAGTACTTC.

The chain has TRBV19 and TRBJ1-2; TRBD1 is a possible D gene (5 bases). The CDR3 length is 13 residues. The germline gives CDR1 LNHDA, CDR2 SQIVND (reference sequence). Trimming stripped 8 bases from V and 5 bases from J, with 15 bases between. Here the CDR3 DNA reads TGTGCCAGTGGTGGACAATTCCGATATGGCTACACCTTC. This translates into CASGGQFRYGYTF. Looking up the rest from reference TRBV19 and TRBJ1-2 gives the full variable domain: DGGITQSPKYLFRKEGQNVTLSCEQNLNHDAMYWYRQDPGQGLRLIYYSQIVNDFQKGDIAEGYSVSREKKESFPLTVTSAQKNPTAFYLCASGGQFRYGYTFGSGTRLTVV.

The chain couples TRBV29-1 to TRBJ1-3; no reliable D call. The CDR3 sequence is 16 residues long. The V gene lost 4 bases and the J gene lost 0 bases, with 16 bases spanning the gap. Germline V lookup: CDR1 SQVTM, CDR2 ANQGSEA. This chain's CDR3 is CSVAFGIGSSGNTIYF. As DNA, the CDR3 is TGCAGCGTTGCGTTCGGGATAGGGAGCTCTGGAAACACCATATATTTT.

The chain combines TRBV30 with TRBJ1-1; a weak D match, TRBD1 (5 bases). The germline V gene has CDR1 GTSNPN and CDR2 SVGIG (reference sequence). This CDR3 region has 13 residues. V was shortened by 1 base and J by 2 bases, with 8 bases between the two germline ends. CDR3 sequence reads: CAWSETVNTEAFF. The DNA of the CDR3 is TGTGCCTGGAGTGAGACAGTTAACACTGAAGCTTTCTTT. Complete variable domain (other parts from reference TRBV30 and TRBJ1-1): SQTIHQWPATLVQPVGSPLSLECTVEGTSNPNLYWYRQAAGRGLQLLFYSVGIGQISSEVPQNLSASRPQDRQFILSSKKLLLSDSGFYLCAWSETVNTEAFFGQGTRLTVV.

The chain couples TRBV6-6 to TRBJ1-2, with 9 bases lining up with TRBD1. The CDR3 has 10 residues. V lost 8 bases, J lost 9 bases, and 1 base stayed unmatched. The germline CDR1 and CDR2 sequences are MNHNY and SVGAGI (reference sequence). The CDR3: CASGQGSYTF. Here the CDR3 DNA reads TGTGCCAGCGGACAGGGGAGCTACACCTTC.

V gene TRBV5-4 combines with J gene TRBJ1-6, with D perhaps matching TRBD1 (6 bases). The CDR3 consists of 15 residues. Per germline, CDR1 SGHNT and CDR2 YYREEE (reference sequence). Trimming left V 4 bases short and J 5 bases short, with 13 bases between. CDR3 nucleotides: TGTGCCAGCAGCCGGGACACTTCGAATAATTCACCCCTCCACTTT. It encodes CASSRDTSNNSPLHF.

The CDR3 DNA is TGTGCCAGCAGTTCAGGGACAGGGGCTGGTACTGAAGCTTTCTTT. Its protein product is CASSSGTGAGTEAFF. This chain links TRBV6-5 with TRBJ1-1; 10 positions agree with TRBD1. The CDR3 spans 15 residues. The junction had 7 bases not matched to a gene; V was cut back by 4 bases and J by 5 bases. Germline-derived CDR1 and CDR2 are MNHEY and SVGAGI.

The rearrangement links TRBV7-3 to TRBJ1-1, with D unresolved. Trimming pared 3 bases from V and 0 bases from J, leaving 5 bases between. Germline-derived CDR1 and CDR2 are SGHTA and FQGTGA. The CDR3 runs 13 residues. The CDR3 is CASSLSLNTEAFF. For the CDR3, the DNA is TGTGCCAGCAGCTTGAGCTTGAACACTGAAGCTTTCTTT.

The chain joins TRBV6-5 to TRBJ1-1; tentative D call: TRBD1 (5 bases). The length of the CDR3 is 13 residues. V was trimmed by 6 bases and J by 1 base, leaving 9 bases between them. Germline values: CDR1 MNHEY, CDR2 SVGAGI. For the CDR3, the DNA is TGTGCCAGCAGATACCAGGGGAACACTGAAGCTTTCTTT. Translation: CASRYQGNTEAFF.

The CDR3 region is CASSKAPGVGGLNYGYTF. As DNA, the CDR3 is TGTGCCAGCAGCAAAGCGCCTGGAGTCGGCGGCCTTAACTATGGCTACACCTTC. V and J are TRBV21-1 and TRBJ1-2. TRBV21-1 represents a pseudogene. The CDR3 is made up of 18 amino acids.

V gene TRBV7-2 combines with J gene TRBJ2-1, with D possibly TRBD1 on 6 matching bases. Looked up from germline, CDR1 is SGHTA and CDR2 is FQGNSA. The V gene lost 1 base and the J gene lost 5 bases, with 9 bases spanning the gap. CDR3 length equals 14 residues. The CDR3 sequence is CASSLEQGHNEQFF. The DNA of the CDR3 is TGTGCCAGCAGCTTAGAACAGGGCCACAATGAGCAGTTCTTC.

The chain combines TRBV28 with TRBJ2-1, with 8 bases lining up with TRBD2. Germline V gene sequence: CDR1 MDHEN, CDR2 SYDVKM. The CDR3 loop spans 15 amino acids. J lost 8 bases, V lost 2 bases, and 8 bases had no gene match. The CDR3 DNA reads TGTGCCAGCAGTTTACGTCGGGGGGGCTTCGATGAGCAGTTCTTC. Translating gives CASSLRRGGFDEQFF. Full variable domain (rest looked up from reference TRBV28 and TRBJ2-1): DVKVTQSSRYLVKRTGEKVFLECVQDMDHENMFWYRQDPGLGLRLIYFSYDVKMKEKGDIPEGYSVSREKKERFSLILESASTNQTSMYLCASSLRRGGFDEQFFGPGTRLTVL.

V usage is TRBV7-2 and J usage is TRBJ1-1, with a tentative D call TRBD1 (5 bases). Looked up from germline, CDR1 is SGHTA and CDR2 is FQGNSA. The CDR3 contains 12 residues. Between the trimmed V and J ends, which lost 5 bases and 3 bases, there was a span of 7 bases. CDR3 protein: CASSPGYTEAFF. The CDR3 bases are TGTGCCAGCAGCCCAGGGTACACTGAAGCTTTCTTT.

This rearrangement joins TRBV11-1 to TRBJ2-2; TRBD1 aligns across 7 bases. After removal of 3 bases from V and 4 bases from J, the junction contained 2 bases not matched to a gene. The CDR3 is made up of 14 amino acids. Germline CDR1 and CDR2: SGHAT and FQDESV (reference sequence). This chain's CDR3 is CASSLGQPTGELFF. CDR3 coding DNA: TGTGCCAGCAGCTTGGGACAGCCCACCGGGGAGCTGTTTTTT.

This clone was seen at least ten times. The chain links TRBV30 to TRBJ1-1; D remains unclear. From germline, CDR1 is GTSNPN and CDR2 SVGIG (reference sequence). The CDR3 loop spans 11 amino acids. Trimming took off 1 base at V and 9 bases at J, with 9 bases between the two ends. The CDR3 bases are TGTGCCTGGAGTGGCAGTAAAAAAGCTTTCTTT. It yields the protein CAWSGSKKAFF.

J is TRBJ2-2 and V is TRBV19; TRBD1 aligns across 7 bases. The V gene end was trimmed by 5 bases and the J gene end by 4 bases; junction bases not matched to a gene: 4. Looked up from germline, CDR1 is LNHDA and CDR2 is SQIVND (reference sequence). CDR3 length: 14 amino acids. The CDR3 region is CASSPRTGTGELFF. CDR3 nucleotide sequence: TGTGCCAGTAGTCCACGGACAGGCACCGGGGAGCTGTTTTTT.

Here the CDR3 DNA reads TGTGCCAGCTCATTTACAGGGGGCAATCAGCCCCAGCATTTT. Translation gives CASSFTGGNQPQHF. V gene TRBV18 combines with J gene TRBJ1-5; 7 nucleotides agree with TRBD1. This CDR3 region has 14 residues. Germline trimming cut 5 bases from V and 2 bases from J; bases unmatched to any gene: 3. Germline CDR1 is KGHSH and CDR2 is LQKENI. The variable domain in full, completed from reference TRBV18 and TRBJ1-5, reads NAGVMQNPRHLVRRRGQEARLRCSPMKGHSHVYWYRQLPEEGLKFMVYLQKENIIDESGMPKERFSAEFPKEGPSILRIQQVVRGDSAAYFCASSFTGGNQPQHFGDGTRLSIL.

The chain combines TRBV7-2 with TRBJ2-2; 10 positions agree with TRBD2. V dropped 7 bases and J dropped 5; count of bases not matched to a gene: 4. This CDR3 comprises 14 residues. From germline, CDR1 is SGHTA and CDR2 FQGNSA. Here the CDR3 DNA reads TGTGCCAGCAAGCGGGGGGGAGAAACCGGGGAGCTGTTTTTT. This encodes CASKRGGETGELFF. The whole variable domain, remainder taken from reference TRBV7-2 and TRBJ2-2, is GAGVSQSPSNKVTEKGKDVELRCDPISGHTALYWYRQSLGQGLEFLIYFQGNSAPDKSGLPSDRFSAERTGGSVSTLTIQRTQQEDSAVYLCASKRGGETGELFFGEGSRLTVL.

The chain is built from TRBV4-1 and TRBJ1-1; perhaps TRBD1 as D (5 bases). Trimming removed 4 bases from V and 1 base from J, with 10 bases in between. The CDR3 contains 14 residues. Germline V CDR1 and CDR2: MGHRA, YSYEKL. CDR3 protein: CASSLIRENTEAFF. DNA of the CDR3: TGCGCCAGCAGCCTTATCAGGGAGAACACTGAAGCTTTCTTT.

This clone occurred once. The chain carries TRBV7-9 and TRBJ2-5; D is unclear. The V end was cut by 6 bases, the J end by 1 base, with 6 bases between. Germline V gene data show CDR1 as SEHNR and CDR2 as FQNEAQ (reference sequence). This CDR3 is 12 amino acids long. The CDR3 protein is CASSIVQETQYF. In DNA form, the CDR3 reads TGTGCCAGCAGTATAGTCCAAGAGACCCAGTACTTC.

The J gene is TRBJ1-2, the V gene TRBV4-1; D is perhaps TRBD1 (5 bases). Germline CDR1 reads MGHRA; CDR2 reads YSYEKL. Trimming took 3 bases from V and 8 from J, leaving 19 bases between them. The CDR3 runs to 15 residues. The DNA of the CDR3 is TGCGCCAGCAGCCAGGCTCTAGAAGGGGCCTGGGGCTACACCTTC. This translates into CASSQALEGAWGYTF.

This clone showed up just once. The rearrangement links TRBV7-2 to TRBJ2-2, with 7 bases aligning to TRBD2. Trimming at V came to 5 bases and at J to 3 bases, leaving 6 bases not matched to a gene. Germline V CDR1 and CDR2: SGHTA, FQGNSA. The CDR3 consists of 15 residues. The CDR3 coding sequence is TGTGCCAGCAGCCCCGCTAGCGGCTACACCGGGGAGCTGTTTTTT. This encodes CASSPASGYTGELFF.

In nucleotides, the CDR3 is TGTGCCAGCAGCGTAGCTACAGGGACGACACCCTCTGGAAACACCATATATTTT. Protein sequence: CASSVATGTTPSGNTIYF. The V call is TRBV9, the J call TRBJ1-3, with D perhaps TRBD1 (6 bases). Germline loops: CDR1 SGDLS, CDR2 YYNGEE. CDR3 length: 18 residues. Trimming removed 0 bases from V and 0 bases from J, with 16 bases in between.

V and J are TRBV19 and TRBJ2-7; TRBD2 aligns across 7 bases. Trimming cost V 9 bases and J 5 bases; bases outside gene matches: 10. CDR1 is LNHDA, CDR2 SQIVND, per germline (reference sequence). This CDR3 is 13 amino acids long. CDR3 residues: CASQEGLLDEQYF. The CDR3 nucleotides are TGTGCCAGCCAGGAGGGACTATTGGACGAGCAGTACTTC.